Following are 30 T cell receptor beta chains from one sample sequenced in a study of CD8+ T cells in alopecia areata. Treatment indicated: oral pan-JAK inhibitor, 5-10 mg twice daily. Isolated RNA was reverse transcribed into cDNA used as the sequencing template. The data were produced by immunoSEQ multiplex PCR, yet TCRdb's version contains in-frame clones alone and is incomplete. The sample lists about 220,000 clones, about 57% occurring once. The sequences come from CD4+ T cells sorted from blood, collected at week 4, from a patient treated with tofacitinib. The receptors originated from a human donor with alopecia areata.

This rearrangement joins TRBV5-6 to TRBJ2-4; 9 nucleotides align to TRBD1. The CDR3 sequence is 12 residues long. Germline CDR1 is SGHDT and CDR2 is YYEEEE. Trimming removed 3 bases from V and 15 bases from J; junction bases left unmatched: 7. The DNA of the CDR3 is TGTGCCAGCAGCTCGCAACAGGGGGCGGTGTACTTC. This codes for CASSSQQGAVYF.

The chain uses TRBV19 and TRBJ1-2; 8 positions match TRBD1. The CDR3 runs to 15 residues. V lost 4 bases and J lost 8; bases outside the gene matches: 12. The germline V gene has CDR1 LNHDA and CDR2 SQIVND (reference sequence). CDR3: CASSTGQGWVGGYTF. For the CDR3, the DNA is TGTGCCAGTAGTACCGGACAGGGTTGGGTGGGAGGCTACACCTTC.

The rearrangement joins TRBV15 to TRBJ1-4; 8 bases align to TRBD1. The CDR3 extends over 14 amino acids. V lost 4 bases and J lost 5; bases outside the gene matches: 3. Looked up from germline, CDR1 is LNHNV and CDR2 is YYDKDF (reference sequence). In DNA, the CDR3 is TGTGCCACCAGCAATCGACAGGGGAATGAAAAACTGTTTTTT. This translates into CATSNRQGNEKLFF.

This clone was seen a handful of times. The chain couples TRBV30 to TRBJ1-1; unclear D gene. The CDR3 extends over 14 amino acids. CDR1 and CDR2 (germline): GTSNPN, SVGIG (reference sequence). Trimming removed 2 bases at V and 1 base at J, with 11 bases between. In DNA, the CDR3 is TGTGCCTGGAGTCTCCAAATGGCGAACACTGAAGCTTTCTTT. This sequence encodes CAWSLQMANTEAFF.

The CDR3 DNA reads as TGTGCCAGCAGCAGGCCAACTAATGAAAAACTGTTTTTT. Protein sequence: CASSRPTNEKLFF. The rearrangement links TRBV6-5 to TRBJ1-4; D remains unclear. The CDR3 loop spans 13 amino acids. V was cut by 6 bases and J by 0 bases, with 5 bases left in between. Germline V gene sequence: CDR1 MNHEY, CDR2 SVGAGI.

This clone has more than one count but fewer than ten. The chain recombines TRBV2 with TRBJ1-5; D is perhaps TRBD1 (5 bases). With 0 bases removed from V and 2 bases from J, the gap between germline ends came to 5 bases. The germline V gene has CDR1 SNHLY and CDR2 FYNNEI. This CDR3 comprises 14 residues. CDR3 loop: CASSEATGNQPQHF. CDR3 sequence (DNA): TGTGCCAGCAGTGAAGCGACAGGCAATCAGCCCCAGCATTTT.

This clone has a handful of counts. The identical CDR3 is also encoded by other nucleotide sequences in the sample. The genes are TRBV7-2 and TRBJ2-3; no clear D. CDR3 size: 13 residues. Germline CDR1 and CDR2: SGHTA and FQGNSA. Trimming removed 0 bases from V and 2 bases from J, with 3 bases in between. The CDR3 coding sequence is TGTGCCAGCAGCTTAGCGTACACAGATACGCAGTATTTT. Its translation is CASSLAYTDTQYF.

The V call is TRBV7-3, the J call TRBJ1-6, with TRBD1 matching over 9 bases. The length of the CDR3 is 14 residues. The ends lost 4 bases at V and 10 bases at J; junction bases unmatched: 5. Germline V CDR1 and CDR2: SGHTA, FQGTGA. CDR3 nucleotides: TGTGCCAGCAGCTCCGGACAGGGGTCGTCACCCCTCCACTTT. This translates into CASSSGQGSSPLHF.

The chain couples TRBV2 to TRBJ1-5; no reliable D call. Germline V CDR1 and CDR2: SNHLY, FYNNEI. Trimming pared 5 bases from V and 1 base from J, leaving 9 bases between. The CDR3 consists of 14 residues. The CDR3 bases are TGTGCCAGCAGTCGTAGGATGAGCAATCAGCCCCAGCATTTT. Protein product: CASSRRMSNQPQHF.

This chain uses TRBV5-1 with TRBJ2-5; D ambiguous. The CDR3 covers 13 residues. Germline V gives CDR1 SGHRS, CDR2 YFSETQ. V was cut by 0 bases and J by 3 bases, with 6 bases left in between. CDR3 loop: CASSLEVKETQYF. The CDR3 coding sequence is TGCGCCAGCAGCTTGGAGGTCAAAGAGACCCAGTACTTC.

This rearrangement joins TRBV25-1 to TRBJ2-3, with 9 nucleotides matching TRBD1. This CDR3 comprises 14 residues. The germline gives CDR1 MGHDK, CDR2 SYGVNS. V gave up 8 bases and J gave up 1 base; unmatched junction bases: 4. CDR3 region: CASSRTGGTDTQYF. The CDR3 bases are TGTGCCAGCTCTAGGACAGGGGGCACAGATACGCAGTATTTT.

The genes are TRBV30 and TRBJ2-2; 8 nucleotides match TRBD1. With 4 bases clipped from V and 5 bases from J, the junction kept 9 bases outside the gene matches. CDR1 is GTSNPN, CDR2 SVGIG, per germline (reference sequence). This CDR3 has 15 residues. CDR3 nucleotides: TGTGCCTGGATTACAGGGGGAGTATTTACCGGGGAGCTGTTTTTT. Protein sequence: CAWITGGVFTGELFF.

The chain uses TRBV29-1 and TRBJ2-5, with D perhaps matching TRBD2 (7 bases). Per the germline V gene, CDR1 is SQVTM and CDR2 is ANQGSEA. Trimming took 0 bases from V and 1 from J, leaving 18 bases between them. The CDR3 sequence is 17 residues long. The CDR3 protein is CSVEDLFAGAAQETQYF. The CDR3 coding sequence is TGCAGCGTTGAAGACCTGTTCGCGGGGGCCGCCCAAGAGACCCAGTACTTC.

CDR3 coding DNA: TGTGCCAGCACCAAGACAGGGCCCCAGCATTTT. It is translated as CASTKTGPQHF. V and J are TRBV2 and TRBJ1-5, with D possibly TRBD1 on 6 matching bases. Per germline, CDR1 SNHLY and CDR2 FYNNEI. Trimming stripped 7 bases from V and 9 bases from J, with 10 bases between. This CDR3 comprises 11 residues.

This chain joins TRBV5-1 and TRBJ2-7, with 7 bases aligning to TRBD1. Trimming removed 2 bases from V and 5 bases from J; junction bases left unmatched: 7. This CDR3 is 14 amino acids long. The germline V gene has CDR1 SGHRS and CDR2 YFSETQ. The CDR3 here is CASSFGTADNEQYF. The CDR3 DNA reads TGCGCCAGCAGCTTCGGGACAGCGGACAACGAGCAGTACTTC.

As for this clone: The sample holds other DNA sequences that translate to the same CDR3. The rearrangement joins TRBV5-1 to TRBJ2-2; maybe TRBD2 (5 bases). V was shortened by 4 bases and J by 3 bases, with 10 bases between the two germline ends. CDR3 length: 14 residues. In germline, CDR1 is SGHRS, CDR2 YFSETQ. The DNA of the CDR3 is TGCGCCAGCAGCCGCGAGGGCGACACCGGGGAGCTGTTTTTT. Its translation is CASSREGDTGELFF.

J is TRBJ2-3 and V is TRBV30; perhaps TRBD2 as D (7 bases). Trimming took off 0 bases at V and 7 bases at J, with 14 bases between the two ends. This CDR3 is 14 amino acids long. Germline V CDR1 and CDR2: GTSNPN, SVGIG (reference sequence). Here the CDR3 DNA reads TGTGCCTGGAGTGTACCGGGGGGCTCCAATACGCAGTATTTT. Translated: CAWSVPGGSNTQYF.

There are a few counts of this clone. The chain carries TRBV19 and TRBJ1-2, with D maybe TRBD1 (6 bases). Germline-derived CDR1 and CDR2 are LNHDA and SQIVND (reference sequence). CDR3 length: 14 residues. The V gene lost 6 bases and the J gene lost 4 bases, with 15 bases spanning the gap. The CDR3 DNA follows: TGTGCCAGTAGAGGACAGCAGAACCTCTATGGCTACACCTTC. Translating it yields CASRGQQNLYGYTF.

This chain connects TRBV30 to TRBJ2-5, with 7 bases matching TRBD1. V dropped 0 bases and J dropped 5; count of bases not matched to a gene: 3. The length of the CDR3 is 13 residues. Per germline, CDR1 GTSNPN and CDR2 SVGIG (reference sequence). For the CDR3, the DNA is TGTGCCTGGAGTGTACTACAGGGGGAGACCCAGTACTTC. Translating gives CAWSVLQGETQYF.

The chain recombines TRBV5-4 with TRBJ2-7, with 8 bases aligning to TRBD1. Germline CDR1 and CDR2: SGHNT and YYREEE (reference sequence). This CDR3 is built from 15 residues. V lost 4 bases and J lost 1; bases outside the gene matches: 7. This CDR3 reads CASSPGTGYSYEQYF. In nucleotides, the CDR3 is TGTGCCAGCAGCCCCGGGACAGGCTATTCCTACGAGCAGTACTTC.

V usage is TRBV5-6 and J usage is TRBJ2-4, with a tentative D call TRBD2 (5 bases). The germline V and J ends were trimmed by 1 base and 3 bases, with 8 bases remaining between them. Germline loops: CDR1 SGHDT, CDR2 YYEEEE. The CDR3 loop spans 14 amino acids. CDR3 in amino acids: CASSLLRDKNIQYF. DNA for the CDR3: TGTGCCAGCAGCTTGTTGAGGGACAAAAACATTCAGTACTTC. Filled out from reference TRBV5-6 and TRBJ2-4, the complete variable domain reads DAGVTQSPTHLIKTRGQQVTLRCSPKSGHDTVSWYQQALGQGPQFIFQYYEEEERQRGNFPDRFSGHQFPNYSSELNVNALLLGDSALYLCASSLLRDKNIQYFGAGTRLSVL.

This clone has a handful of counts. This sequence joins TRBV25-1 and TRBJ2-3, with a weak D call TRBD1 (6 bases). The CDR3 sequence is 14 residues long. CDR1 and CDR2 from the germline V gene are MGHDK and SYGVNS. Trimming stripped 6 bases from V and 0 bases from J, with 10 bases between. The CDR3 protein is CASRGDTSTDTQYF. In DNA form, the CDR3 reads TGTGCCAGCAGGGGGGACACTAGCACAGATACGCAGTATTTT.

The genes are TRBV30 and TRBJ1-2, with D tentatively TRBD1 (5 bases). Deletions cut 1 base from V and 6 bases from J, with 12 bases between. Germline CDR1 is GTSNPN and CDR2 is SVGIG (reference sequence). The CDR3 covers 13 residues. This chain's CDR3 is CAWSGPGGNGYTF. The CDR3 DNA reads as TGTGCCTGGAGTGGCCCGGGGGGAAATGGCTACACCTTC.

This chain joins TRBV2 and TRBJ2-7; a weak D match, TRBD1 (6 bases). The CDR3 length is 13 residues. The V gene lost 6 bases and the J gene lost 3 bases, with 12 bases spanning the gap. Per germline, CDR1 SNHLY and CDR2 FYNNEI. The CDR3 nucleotides are TGTGCCAGCAGCTCAGGGGATCGCTACGAGCAGTACTTC. It is translated as CASSSGDRYEQYF.

The chain is built from TRBV27 and TRBJ2-6, with TRBD1 matching 7 bases. CDR3 length equals 18 residues. Germline V lookup: CDR1 MNHEY, CDR2 SMNVEV (reference sequence). Trimming took 5 bases from V and 0 from J; bases not matched to a gene: 10. CDR3 nucleotides: TGTGCCAGCAGTCGACGACAGGGATGGAACTCTGGGGCCAACGTCCTGACTTTC. This translates into CASSRRQGWNSGANVLTF.

The chain carries TRBV5-6 and TRBJ1-5, with D hard to call. V was shortened by 2 bases and J by 7 bases, with 13 bases between the two germline ends. This CDR3 has 14 residues. CDR1 is SGHDT, CDR2 YYEEEE, per germline. Written as DNA, the CDR3 is TGTGCCAGCAGCTTAGGCCGGCGGGGACAGCCCCAGCATTTT. It codes for CASSLGRRGQPQHF.

There are a few counts of this clone. The chain links TRBV7-9 to TRBJ1-5; D gene unclear. Germline CDR1 reads SEHNR; CDR2 reads FQNEAQ (reference sequence). The CDR3 extends over 15 amino acids. V was trimmed by 2 bases and J by 5 bases, leaving 13 bases between them. The CDR3 region has the DNA TGTGCCAGCAGCTTAAGCGGGAGCATAGATCAGCCCCAGCATTTT. Translation gives CASSLSGSIDQPQHF.

This clone appeared a single time. This sequence joins TRBV11-2 and TRBJ1-5, with D unresolved. V lost 1 base and J 4 bases, leaving 17 bases between the germline ends. Germline V gene sequence: CDR1 SGHAT, CDR2 FQNNGV. The CDR3 totals 17 residues. CDR3 bases: TGTGCCAGCAGCTTAGGAGTTAGGCAGACTCTAAATCAGCCCCAGCATTTT. Translating it yields CASSLGVRQTLNQPQHF.

The chain recombines TRBV29-1 with TRBJ1-1, with 8 bases aligning to TRBD1. Germline V gives CDR1 SQVTM, CDR2 ANQGSEA. The junction had 2 bases not matched to a gene; V was cut back by 7 bases and J by 1 base. The CDR3 extends over 12 amino acids. The CDR3 DNA sequence: TGCAGCGGGGACAGGCCGAACACTGAAGCTTTCTTT. Protein sequence: CSGDRPNTEAFF.

This chain joins TRBV2 and TRBJ2-1; 8 nucleotides agree with TRBD1. V was pared by 6 bases and J by 6 bases, with 1 base of the junction left unmatched. The CDR3 runs 12 residues. In germline, CDR1 is SNHLY, CDR2 FYNNEI. The CDR3 region has the DNA TGTGCCAGCAGCACAGGGGGCAATGAGCAGTTCTTC. Translated: CASSTGGNEQFF.